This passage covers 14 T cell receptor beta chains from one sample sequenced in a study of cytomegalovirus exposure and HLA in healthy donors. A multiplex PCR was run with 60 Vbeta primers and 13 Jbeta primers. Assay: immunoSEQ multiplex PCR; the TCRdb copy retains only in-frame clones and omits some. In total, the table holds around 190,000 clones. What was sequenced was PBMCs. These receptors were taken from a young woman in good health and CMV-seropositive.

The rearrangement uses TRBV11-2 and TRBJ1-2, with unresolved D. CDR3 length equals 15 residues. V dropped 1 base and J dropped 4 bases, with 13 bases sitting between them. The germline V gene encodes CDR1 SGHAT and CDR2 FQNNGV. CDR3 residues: CASSLAAGISYGYTF. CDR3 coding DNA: TGTGCCAGCAGCTTAGCGGCCGGGATTTCCTATGGCTACACCTTC.

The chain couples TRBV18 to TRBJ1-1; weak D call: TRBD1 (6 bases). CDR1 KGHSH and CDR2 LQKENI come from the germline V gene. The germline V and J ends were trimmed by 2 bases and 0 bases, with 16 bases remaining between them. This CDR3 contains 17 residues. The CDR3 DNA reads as TGTGCCAGCTCACCAAGCACGCGACAGGAGATGAACACTGAAGCTTTCTTT. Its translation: CASSPSTRQEMNTEAFF.

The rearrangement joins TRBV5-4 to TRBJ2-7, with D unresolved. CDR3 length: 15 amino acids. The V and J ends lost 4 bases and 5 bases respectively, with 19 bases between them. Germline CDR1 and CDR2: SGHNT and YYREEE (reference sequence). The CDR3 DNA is TGTGCCAGCAGCCCCTTAGAGGCTGGATCTAACGAGCAGTACTTC. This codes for CASSPLEAGSNEQYF.

The CDR3: CASSLAGPATQYF. CDR3 coding DNA: TGTGCCAGCTCCCTAGCGGGGCCCGCTACGCAGTATTTT. The chain employs TRBV6-5 and TRBJ2-3; TRBD2 aligns across 9 bases. CDR1 and CDR2 (germline): MNHEY, SVGAGI. J was trimmed by 8 bases and V by 8 bases; bases with no gene match: 8. The CDR3 length is 13 residues.

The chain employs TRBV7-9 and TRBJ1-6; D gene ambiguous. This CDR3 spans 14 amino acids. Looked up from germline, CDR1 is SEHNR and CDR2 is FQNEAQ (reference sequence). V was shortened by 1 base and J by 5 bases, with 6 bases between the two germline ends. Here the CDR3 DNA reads TGTGCCAGCAGCTTAGGACGGGATAATTCACCCCTCCACTTT. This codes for CASSLGRDNSPLHF.

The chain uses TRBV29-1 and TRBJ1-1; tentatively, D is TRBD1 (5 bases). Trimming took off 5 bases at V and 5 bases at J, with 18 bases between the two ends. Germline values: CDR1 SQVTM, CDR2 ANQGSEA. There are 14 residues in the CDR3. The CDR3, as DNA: TGCAGCGTTCGAAACCTCAGGGTCGGGACTGAAGCTTTCTTT. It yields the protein CSVRNLRVGTEAFF.

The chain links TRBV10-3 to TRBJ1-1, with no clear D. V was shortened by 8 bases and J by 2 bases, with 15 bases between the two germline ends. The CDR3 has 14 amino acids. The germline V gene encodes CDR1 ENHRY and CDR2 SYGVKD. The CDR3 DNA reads TGTGCCATCGGGCGATACCTTGAAAACACTGAAGCTTTCTTT. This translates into CAIGRYLENTEAFF.

CDR3 residues: CASSRDRYTSWRSNYTF. The DNA for the CDR3 is TGTGCCAGCAGCCGGGACAGGTATACAAGTTGGCGCTCGAACTACACCTTC. The chain joins TRBV7-8 to TRBJ1-2; 8 bases agree with TRBD1. This CDR3 region has 17 residues. The junction had 21 bases not matched to a gene; V was cut back by 5 bases and J by 10 bases. CDR1 is SGHVS and CDR2 is FQNEAQ in the germline V gene.

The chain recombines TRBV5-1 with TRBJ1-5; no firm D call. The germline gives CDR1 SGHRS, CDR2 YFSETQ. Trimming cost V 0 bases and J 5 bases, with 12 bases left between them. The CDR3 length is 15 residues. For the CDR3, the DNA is TGCGCCAGCAGCTTGGAGGGAGCCGGGTATCAGCCCCAGCATTTT. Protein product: CASSLEGAGYQPQHF.

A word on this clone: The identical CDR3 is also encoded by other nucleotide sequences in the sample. DNA for the CDR3: TGCGCCAGCAGCCAAGATCGGGGTAGCTACGAGCAGTACTTC. Protein product: CASSQDRGSYEQYF. This chain uses TRBV4-3 with TRBJ2-7; possibly TRBD2 for D (5 bases). Per germline, CDR1 LGHNA and CDR2 YSLEER. The V end lost 0 bases, the J end lost 3 bases, and 9 bases lay between the germline ends. The CDR3 contains 14 residues.

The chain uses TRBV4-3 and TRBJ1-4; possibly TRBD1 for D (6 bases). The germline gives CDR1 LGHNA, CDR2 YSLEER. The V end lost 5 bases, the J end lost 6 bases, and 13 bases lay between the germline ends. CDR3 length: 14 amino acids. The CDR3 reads CASSSQGRDEKLFF. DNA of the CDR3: TGCGCCAGCAGCTCCCAGGGGAGGGATGAAAAACTGTTTTTT.

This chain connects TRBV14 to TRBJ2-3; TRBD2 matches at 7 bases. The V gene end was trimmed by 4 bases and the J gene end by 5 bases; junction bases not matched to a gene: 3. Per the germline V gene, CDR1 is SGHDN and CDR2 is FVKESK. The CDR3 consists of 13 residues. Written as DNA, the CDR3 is TGTGCCAGCAGCCGGGGGGGAGGAGATACGCAGTATTTT. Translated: CASSRGGGDTQYF.

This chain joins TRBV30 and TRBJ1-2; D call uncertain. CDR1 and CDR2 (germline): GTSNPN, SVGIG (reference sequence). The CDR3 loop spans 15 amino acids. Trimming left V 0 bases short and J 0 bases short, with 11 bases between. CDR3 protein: CAWSVRSTANYGYTF. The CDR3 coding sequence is TGTGCCTGGAGTGTGAGGAGCACTGCTAACTATGGCTACACCTTC.

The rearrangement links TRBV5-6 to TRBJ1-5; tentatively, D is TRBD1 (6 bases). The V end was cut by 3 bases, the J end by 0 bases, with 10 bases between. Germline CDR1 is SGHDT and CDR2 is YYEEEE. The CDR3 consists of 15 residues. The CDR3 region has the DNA TGTGCCAGCAGCTCAGGGGTGGATAGCAATCAGCCCCAGCATTTT. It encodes CASSSGVDSNQPQHF.